The clone carrying this T cell receptor (beta chain) was seen more than once but under ten times. Its specificity is not known. This sample stems from a study of CD8 T cells in ankylosing spondylitis. Deletions cut 5 bases from V and 0 bases from J, with 20 bases between. The CDR3 is 19 residues long. Germline lookup yields CDR1 SGHAT and CDR2 FQNNGV. Quantitative 5'-RACE was performed with molecular barcodes, and it yielded the TCR beta libraries. A single record per CDR3 protein comes from TCRdb applying MiXCR to the 5' RACE reads. The sample contains roughly 700,000 distinct CDR3 sequences, over 15% of which appear only once. General observations from the study: Some of these motif variants have turned up before, in reports on reactive arthritis synovial fluid and blood. Blood from ankylosing spondylitis patients appeared to carry a characteristic roughly eight-variant TCR beta motif. Relatively scarce in peripheral blood, disease-linked clones were CD8+. Reported data indicate significant enrichment of disease-linked clones within matched ankylosing spondylitis synovial fluid.

The material sequenced was blood, either unsorted or a sorted T cell fraction (not recorded which). The TCR sequence derives from a male donor with ankylosing spondylitis. This rearrangement joins TRBV11-2 to TRBJ1-6, with D uncertain. The CDR3 DNA follows: TGTGCCAGCAGCGGAGGGTCAGGAGGATTTAGCTCCTATAATTCACCCCTCCACTTT. Its protein is CASSGGSGGFSSYNSPLHF.